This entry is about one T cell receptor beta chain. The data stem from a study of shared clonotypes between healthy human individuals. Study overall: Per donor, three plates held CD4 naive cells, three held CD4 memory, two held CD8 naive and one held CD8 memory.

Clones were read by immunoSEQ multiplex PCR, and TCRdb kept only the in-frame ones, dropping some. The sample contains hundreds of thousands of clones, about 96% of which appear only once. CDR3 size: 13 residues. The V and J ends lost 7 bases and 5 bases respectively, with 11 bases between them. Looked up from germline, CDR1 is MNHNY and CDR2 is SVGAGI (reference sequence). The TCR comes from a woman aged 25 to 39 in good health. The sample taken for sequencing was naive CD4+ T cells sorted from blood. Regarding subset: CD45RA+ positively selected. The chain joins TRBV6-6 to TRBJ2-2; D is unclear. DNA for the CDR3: TGTGCCAGCACCCGACCTGAGACCGGGGAGCTGTTTTTT. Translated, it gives CASTRPETGELFF.